A single T cell receptor beta chain is shown here with its context. Irradiated, violet-dye-labeled stimulator cells, some 200,000 in number, were plated with some 200,000 CFSE-labeled responder cells. TCRdb keeps only in-frame clones here, not all; method: immunoSEQ multiplex PCR. This table has 3,000 to 3,500 clones, 31% appearing once. This sample was included in a study of graft-versus-host responses after intestinal transplantation. The wider study: Tacrolimus plus steroids were given to all recipients for about 3 years, preceded by anti-thymocyte globulin induction.

Trimming took 3 bases from V and 9 from J, leaving 9 bases between them. The CDR3 totals 13 residues. Germline CDR1 is MNHGY and CDR2 is SVAAGI. The source was alloreactive CD4+ T cells from a mixed lymphocyte reaction culture, collected before transplantation. Noted subset: CFSE-low proliferating T cells sorted from approximately 6-day pre-transplant mixed lymphocyte reaction (GvH or HvG direction). The receptor comes from a human patient who was an organ donor for intestinal transplantation. The rearrangement links TRBV6-9 to TRBJ1-6; D unclear. The CDR3 DNA sequence: TGTGCCAGCAGTTACTTGGGTGCTTCACCCCTCCACTTT. Translated, it gives CASSYLGASPLHF.